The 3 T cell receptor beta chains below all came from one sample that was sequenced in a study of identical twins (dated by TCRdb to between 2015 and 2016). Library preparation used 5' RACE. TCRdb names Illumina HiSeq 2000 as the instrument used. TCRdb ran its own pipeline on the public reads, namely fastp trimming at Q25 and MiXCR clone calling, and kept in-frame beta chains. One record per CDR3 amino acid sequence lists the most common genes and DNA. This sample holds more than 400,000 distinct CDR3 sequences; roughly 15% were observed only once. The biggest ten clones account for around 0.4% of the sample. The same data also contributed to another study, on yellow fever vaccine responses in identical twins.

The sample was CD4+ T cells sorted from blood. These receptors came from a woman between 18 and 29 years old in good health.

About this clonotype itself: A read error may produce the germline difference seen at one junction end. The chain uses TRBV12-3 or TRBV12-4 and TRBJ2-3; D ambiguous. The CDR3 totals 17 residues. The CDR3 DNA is TGTGCCATCAGTTTGTCCACAGCAATTCTGAGCACAGATACGCAGTATTTT. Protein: CAISLSTAILSTDTQYF.

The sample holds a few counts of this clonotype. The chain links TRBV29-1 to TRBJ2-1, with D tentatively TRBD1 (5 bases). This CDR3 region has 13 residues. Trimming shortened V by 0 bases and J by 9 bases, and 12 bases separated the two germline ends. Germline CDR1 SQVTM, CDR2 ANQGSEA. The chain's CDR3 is CSVEDGIDSEQFF. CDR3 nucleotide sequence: TGCAGCGTTGAAGATGGCATCGACAGTGAGCAGTTCTTC.

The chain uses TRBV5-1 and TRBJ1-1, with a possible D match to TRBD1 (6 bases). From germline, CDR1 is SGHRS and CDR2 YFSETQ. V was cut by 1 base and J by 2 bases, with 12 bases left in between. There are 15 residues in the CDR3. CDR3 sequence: CASSLIGGANTEAFF. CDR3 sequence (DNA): TGCGCCAGCAGCTTGATAGGGGGGGCTAACACTGAAGCTTTCTTT.